These 18 T cell receptor beta chains originate from one sample sequenced in a study of blood T cells in healthy people across ages. The use of a sample-barcoded 5' primer and a J-beta primer mix characterized a second PCR of roughly 6 to 11 cycles. TCRdb analysed the 5' RACE reads with MiXCR anew, one entry per CDR3 protein. Of hundreds of thousands of distinct CDR3 sequences detected, under 45% appear once; the ten largest clones hold roughly 19%. Specimen: blood. The source of these receptors is a man in his 60s in good health.

The rearrangement joins TRBV4-3 to TRBJ1-2; D not resolved. CDR3 length: 18 amino acids. The ends were cut back, 0 bases at V and 5 bases at J, with 22 bases in the middle. CDR1 is LGHNA and CDR2 is YSLEER in the germline V gene. The CDR3 sequence is CASSQERVAGVASYGYTF. In nucleotides, the CDR3 is TGCGCCAGCAGCCAAGAACGAGTCGCCGGGGTCGCTTCGTATGGCTACACCTTC.

This rearrangement joins TRBV19 to TRBJ2-1, with D possibly TRBD2 on 6 matching bases. Deletions cut 5 bases from V and 1 base from J, with 15 bases between. Germline values: CDR1 LNHDA, CDR2 SQIVND (reference sequence). The CDR3 has 16 amino acids. In nucleotides, the CDR3 is TGTGCCAGTAGTGGCGGGACCTCTAATTCCTACAATGAGCAGTTCTTC. Translated, it gives CASSGGTSNSYNEQFF.

A note on this clonotype: Sequence at one end of the junction differs from germline and may be a read error. The rearrangement joins TRBV4-1 to TRBJ2-2; D possibly corresponds to TRBD1 (6 bases). Germline-derived CDR1 and CDR2 are MGHRA and YSYEKL. This CDR3 is built from 15 residues. CDR3 bases: TGCGCCAGCAGTCCTGGGGCGTGGGACACGGGGGAGCTGTTTTTT. Its protein is CASSPGAWDTGELFF.

This clonotype came up a few times. The chain combines TRBV7-2 with TRBJ2-7, with a weak D call TRBD2 (5 bases). The germline V gene encodes CDR1 SGHTA and CDR2 FQGNSA. V dropped 3 bases and J dropped 5 bases, with 11 bases sitting between them. The CDR3 extends over 13 amino acids. In nucleotides, the CDR3 is TGTGCCAGCAGCTTGAGGAGGCGCGACGAGCAGTACTTC. As protein: CASSLRRRDEQYF.

This clonotype was observed a single time. The chain uses TRBV11-2 and TRBJ2-5; 7 bases line up with TRBD1. After removal of 4 bases from V and 5 bases from J, the junction contained 10 bases not matched to a gene. The germline V gene encodes CDR1 SGHAT and CDR2 FQNNGV. The CDR3 consists of 15 residues. As DNA, the CDR3 is TGTGCCAGCAGCTCCCGACAGGGAACAGGGGAGACCCAGTACTTC. This sequence encodes CASSSRQGTGETQYF.

This clonotype has only a few counts. This sequence joins TRBV6-8 and TRBJ2-1; D tentatively reads TRBD1 or TRBD2 (5 bases each). V lost 2 bases and J 1 base, leaving 33 bases between the germline ends. Germline CDR1 reads MNHGY; CDR2 reads SAAAGT. The CDR3 covers 23 residues. CDR3 coding DNA: TGTGCCAGCAGTTACCCCGGGACCTCACTCCGACCACAAATCGATCGGTCCTACAATGAGCAGTTCTTC. Encoded protein: CASSYPGTSLRPQIDRSYNEQFF.

This clonotype has a handful of counts. V usage is TRBV19 and J usage is TRBJ2-3; D not resolved. Trimming cost V 6 bases and J 1 base, with 17 bases left between them. The CDR3 runs 16 residues. The germline CDR1 and CDR2 sequences are LNHDA and SQIVND (reference sequence). CDR3 in amino acids: CASSTDHYSGTDTQYF. As DNA, the CDR3 is TGTGCCAGTAGCACCGATCACTACAGCGGCACAGATACGCAGTATTTT.

The V call is TRBV5-1, the J call TRBJ2-7; no clear D gene. The CDR3 is 13 amino acids. Between the trimmed V and J ends, which lost 6 bases and 0 bases, there was a span of 10 bases. Per germline, CDR1 SGHRS and CDR2 YFSETQ. CDR3 protein: CASIDANSYEQYF. CDR3 DNA sequence: TGCGCCAGCATCGACGCTAACTCCTACGAGCAGTACTTC. Looking up the rest from reference TRBV5-1 and TRBJ2-7 gives the full variable domain: KAGVTQTPRYLIKTRGQQVTLSCSPISGHRSVSWYQQTPGQGLQFLFEYFSETQRNKGNFPGRFSGRQFSNSRSEMNVSTLELGDSALYLCASIDANSYEQYFGPGTRLTVT.

This clonotype has more than one count but fewer than ten. The V call is TRBV4-3, the J call TRBJ2-7; D unclear. The CDR3 runs to 15 residues. CDR1 and CDR2 from the germline V gene are LGHNA and YSLEER. V lost 0 bases and J 4 bases, leaving 13 bases between the germline ends. This CDR3 is CASSQDARSQYEQYF. The CDR3 DNA is TGCGCCAGCAGCCAAGATGCTCGGTCCCAATACGAGCAGTACTTC.

A remark on this clonotype: One end of the junction is discordant with germline, which a read error may explain. V gene TRBV12-3 or TRBV12-4 combines with J gene TRBJ2-1; TRBD2 matches at 12 bases. CDR3 length: 14 residues. The CDR3: CASSTSGGSNEQFF. CDR3 bases: TGTGCTAGCAGTACTAGCGGGGGGTCTAATGAGCAGTTCTTC.

The chain couples TRBV30 to TRBJ2-3; a possible D gene is TRBD1 (5 bases). Germline CDR1 reads GTSNPN; CDR2 reads SVGIG (reference sequence). CDR3 length: 12 amino acids. Trimming shortened V by 3 bases and J by 6 bases, and 10 bases separated the two germline ends. The DNA of the CDR3 is TGTGCCTGGAGAGGGGCCGATGATACGCAGTATTTT. Its translation: CAWRGADDTQYF.

The V and J genes are TRBV10-3 and TRBJ2-5; D is possibly TRBD1 or TRBD2 (6 bases each). This CDR3 comprises 13 residues. CDR1 is ENHRY and CDR2 is SYGVKD in the germline V gene. The V gene lost 2 bases and the J gene lost 11 bases, with 15 bases spanning the gap. The DNA for the CDR3 is TGTGCCATCAGTGAGACAGGGAGGAATGAGCAGTACTTC. As protein: CAISETGRNEQYF.

This clonotype was found a few times. V and J are TRBV7-9 and TRBJ1-5, with D tentatively TRBD1 (5 bases). This CDR3 spans 17 amino acids. The V gene lost 4 bases and the J gene lost 2 bases, with 18 bases spanning the gap. CDR1 and CDR2 from the germline V gene are SEHNR and FQNEAQ (reference sequence). CDR3 in DNA: TGTGCCAGCAGCTCCTCCAGGGTGGGGGATGGCAATCAGCCCCAGCATTTT. The encoded protein is CASSSSRVGDGNQPQHF.

This clonotype was seen more than once but under ten times. This chain uses TRBV20-1 with TRBJ2-7; D not resolved. In germline, CDR1 is DFQATT, CDR2 SNEGSKA (reference sequence). Trimming removed 4 bases from V and 2 bases from J, with 12 bases in between. The CDR3 runs to 13 residues. CDR3 in amino acids: CSATVGSTYEQYF. CDR3 nucleotide sequence: TGCAGTGCTACCGTGGGGTCTACCTACGAGCAGTACTTC.

The rearrangement uses TRBV6-2 or TRBV6-3 and TRBJ2-1; D is possibly TRBD2 (6 bases). The V gene lost 6 bases and the J gene lost 13 bases, with 22 bases spanning the gap. CDR3 size: 14 residues. Looked up from germline, CDR1 is MNHEY and CDR2 is SVGEGT. This chain's CDR3 is CASSPTSPTETQFF. The CDR3 DNA reads TGTGCCAGCAGCCCAACTAGCCCCACGGAGACCCAGTTCTTC.

This clonotype has a count of ten or more. Written as DNA, the CDR3 is TGTGCCAGCGGACGGGAGACCCAGTACTTC. Residues: CASGRETQYF. The gene calls are TRBV2 and TRBJ2-5; D remains unclear. Germline V gene sequence: CDR1 SNHLY, CDR2 FYNNEI. Trimming left V 8 bases short and J 5 bases short, with 6 bases between. The CDR3 extends over 10 amino acids. The full variable domain, with the rest looked up from reference TRBV2 and TRBJ2-5, is EPEVTQTPSHQVTQMGQEVILRCVPISNHLYFYWYRQILGQKVEFLVSFYNNEISEKSEIFDDQFSVERPDGSNFTLKIRSTKLEDSAMYFCASGRETQYFGPGTRLLVL.

This clonotype was recorded a few times. This chain uses TRBV6-5 with TRBJ1-2, with D maybe TRBD1 (6 bases). V lost 6 bases to trimming and J lost 4 bases, with 15 bases between them. This CDR3 region has 14 residues. Germline loops: CDR1 MNHEY, CDR2 SVGAGI. The CDR3 DNA is TGTGCCAGCAGCGAACGAGGGACAACCTATGGCTACACCTTC. Amino acids: CASSERGTTYGYTF.

The table lists this clonotype with many counts. This chain joins TRBV7-2 and TRBJ2-7; perhaps TRBD1 as D (6 bases). The ends were cut back, 5 bases at V and 0 bases at J, with 11 bases in the middle. CDR3 length: 14 amino acids. Per germline, CDR1 SGHTA and CDR2 FQGNSA. CDR3 DNA sequence: TGTGCCAGCAGCGCTGACAGGAGCTCCTACGAGCAGTACTTC. As protein: CASSADRSSYEQYF. Combining the CDR3 with reference TRBV7-2 and TRBJ2-7 gives the whole variable domain GAGVSQSPSNKVTEKGKDVELRCDPISGHTALYWYRQSLGQGLEFLIYFQGNSAPDKSGLPSDRFSAERTGGSVSTLTIQRTQQEDSAVYLCASSADRSSYEQYFGPGTRLTVT.